Following are 19 T cell receptor beta chains from one sample sequenced in a study of cytomegalovirus exposure and HLA in healthy donors. It was with 60 Vbeta and 13 Jbeta primers that the PCR ran. The repertoire was sequenced with immunoSEQ multiplex PCR; TCRdb's copy has only in-frame clones and lacks some. The sample records over 150,000 clones, approximately 80% being singletons. Sample: PBMCs. The receptors originated from a woman aged 45-59 years in good health and CMV-seronegative.

The chain joins TRBV7-2 to TRBJ2-7; TRBD2 aligns across 12 bases. The CDR3 is 16 residues long. The junction had 3 bases not matched to a gene; V was cut back by 1 base and J by 2 bases. In germline, CDR1 is SGHTA, CDR2 FQGNSA. CDR3 sequence (DNA): TGTGCCAGCAGCTTAGAGAGGACTAGCGGGGCCTACGAGCAGTACTTC. Translation: CASSLERTSGAYEQYF.

The count of this clone is one. The rearrangement links TRBV2 to TRBJ2-1; D unresolved. The CDR3 has 17 amino acids. V was clipped by 1 base and J by 0 bases, with 13 bases between them. Germline CDR1 and CDR2: SNHLY and FYNNEI. The CDR3 DNA follows: TGTGCCAGCAGTGAAGGGTTTGGTAGCCCCTCCTACAATGAGCAGTTCTTC. Amino acids: CASSEGFGSPSYNEQFF. Based on the CDR3 plus reference TRBV2 and TRBJ2-1, the full variable domain is EPEVTQTPSHQVTQMGQEVILRCVPISNHLYFYWYRQILGQKVEFLVSFYNNEISEKSEIFDDQFSVERPDGSNFTLKIRSTKLEDSAMYFCASSEGFGSPSYNEQFFGPGTRLTVL.

The chain combines TRBV5-1 with TRBJ2-7, with TRBD1 as a possible D gene (6 bases). This CDR3 region has 14 residues. The V end lost 4 bases, the J end lost 5 bases, and 16 bases lay between the germline ends. Germline V gene lookup returns CDR1 SGHRS and CDR2 YFSETQ. In DNA form, the CDR3 reads TGCGCCAGCAGCCTCGGGACAAGGGAGCACGAGCAGTACTTC. Protein product: CASSLGTREHEQYF.

This chain joins TRBV7-9 and TRBJ2-7; tentatively, D is TRBD2 (6 bases). The CDR3 consists of 15 residues. Deletions cut 0 bases from V and 5 bases from J, with 14 bases between. Germline V gene lookup returns CDR1 SEHNR and CDR2 FQNEAQ (reference sequence). CDR3 nucleotide sequence: TGTGCCAGCAGCTTAGCTATGGGGGGTCAGAACGAGCAGTACTTC. Its translation is CASSLAMGGQNEQYF.

The chain recombines TRBV6-5 with TRBJ1-5; D unclear. From germline, CDR1 is MNHEY and CDR2 SVGAGI. There are 15 residues in the CDR3. The V gene lost 6 bases and the J gene lost 0 bases, with 12 bases spanning the gap. In nucleotides, the CDR3 is TGTGCCAGCAGGATAGCAGCTTATAGCAATCAGCCCCAGCATTTT. Translating it yields CASRIAAYSNQPQHF.

The chain couples TRBV18 to TRBJ1-1; D is perhaps TRBD1 (5 bases). Germline values: CDR1 KGHSH, CDR2 LQKENI. Trimming shortened V by 6 bases and J by 4 bases, and 18 bases separated the two germline ends. CDR3 length: 15 amino acids. The CDR3 nucleotides are TGTGCCAGCTCCCCCCTGGGAAGGGGAAGCACTGAAGCTTTCTTT. Translating it yields CASSPLGRGSTEAFF.

The V call is TRBV6-1, the J call TRBJ1-6; D is unclear. The CDR3 is made up of 16 amino acids. Germline loops: CDR1 MNHNS, CDR2 SASEGT. V was cut by 2 bases and J by 0 bases, with 8 bases left in between. CDR3 in amino acids: CASSEFLSSYNSPLHF. The CDR3 DNA reads as TGTGCCAGCAGTGAATTTTTGAGCTCCTATAATTCACCCCTCCACTTT.

The chain couples TRBV19 to TRBJ2-3, with 11 bases that match TRBD1. The CDR3 is 15 amino acids. Germline trimming cut 1 base from V and 6 bases from J; bases unmatched to any gene: 3. Germline V gene data show CDR1 as LNHDA and CDR2 as SQIVND (reference sequence). CDR3 sequence (DNA): TGTGCCAGTAGTATAGGGACAGGGGGCCTGGATACGCAGTATTTT. The encoded protein is CASSIGTGGLDTQYF. Variable domain in full (rest from reference TRBV19 and TRBJ2-3): DGGITQSPKYLFRKEGQNVTLSCEQNLNHDAMYWYRQDPGQGLRLIYYSQIVNDFQKGDIAEGYSVSREKKESFPLTVTSAQKNPTAFYLCASSIGTGGLDTQYFGPGTRLTVL.

The chain is built from TRBV28 and TRBJ1-1, with unresolved D. Germline CDR1 reads MDHEN; CDR2 reads SYDVKM. Trimming stripped 8 bases from V and 1 base from J, with 14 bases between. There are 14 residues in the CDR3. The DNA of the CDR3 is TGTGCCAGCTTTTCTTGGGCGGGGAACACTGAAGCTTTCTTT. Residues: CASFSWAGNTEAFF.

The chain combines TRBV11-2 with TRBJ2-1; D is possibly TRBD2 (5 bases). The V gene lost 0 bases and the J gene lost 0 bases, with 9 bases spanning the gap. The CDR3 runs 16 residues. CDR1 and CDR2 from the germline V gene are SGHAT and FQNNGV. This chain's CDR3 is CASSLELGGSYNEQFF. CDR3 bases: TGTGCCAGCAGCTTAGAGTTAGGAGGCTCCTACAATGAGCAGTTCTTC. The complete variable domain, with remaining parts taken from reference TRBV11-2 and TRBJ2-1, reads EAGVAQSPRYKIIEKRQSVAFWCNPISGHATLYWYQQILGQGPKLLIQFQNNGVVDDSQLPKDRFSAERLKGVDSTLKIQPAKLEDSAVYLCASSLELGGSYNEQFFGPGTRLTVL.

The chain joins TRBV29-1 to TRBJ1-2; D gene uncertain. From germline, CDR1 is SQVTM and CDR2 ANQGSEA. The CDR3 sequence is 13 residues long. V dropped 6 bases and J dropped 2 bases, with 13 bases sitting between them. The CDR3 region has the DNA TGCAGCGTCCCGGGGAACAAGAACTATGGCTACACCTTC. Translated: CSVPGNKNYGYTF.

The chain has TRBV2 and TRBJ1-1; D remains ambiguous. The length of the CDR3 is 11 residues. The germline gives CDR1 SNHLY, CDR2 FYNNEI. V lost 6 bases, J lost 5 bases, and 7 bases lay in between. Here the CDR3 DNA reads TGTGCCAGCAGCACCCTAACTGAAGCTTTCTTT. This encodes CASSTLTEAFF.

There are a few counts of this clone. The V gene is TRBV5-4, the J gene TRBJ2-3, with a weak D call TRBD1 (6 bases). The CDR3 spans 14 residues. In germline, CDR1 is SGHNT, CDR2 YYREEE (reference sequence). The ends were cut back, 1 base at V and 8 bases at J, with 14 bases in the middle. CDR3 sequence: CASSLQQGVATQYF. The CDR3 nucleotides read TGTGCCAGCAGCTTGCAACAGGGAGTAGCTACGCAGTATTTT.

V usage is TRBV28 and J usage is TRBJ2-2; 12 bases match TRBD2. Germline V CDR1 and CDR2: MDHEN, SYDVKM. The CDR3 consists of 16 residues. The V gene end was trimmed by 0 bases and the J gene end by 6 bases; junction bases not matched to a gene: 2. CDR3 protein: CASSLWASGRAGELFF. CDR3 coding DNA: TGTGCCAGCAGTTTATGGGCTAGCGGGAGGGCCGGGGAGCTGTTTTTT.

This chain links TRBV5-1 with TRBJ2-6, with TRBD1 matching over 8 bases. The CDR3 covers 22 residues. Germline CDR1 is SGHRS and CDR2 is YFSETQ. V was pared by 0 bases and J by 0 bases, with 17 bases of the junction left unmatched. The CDR3 coding sequence is TGCGCCAGCAGCTTGGTTCGGACAGGGTTGGGTCCCCTGTCCTCTGGGGCCAACGTCCTGACTTTC. This encodes CASSLVRTGLGPLSSGANVLTF.

This sequence joins TRBV30 and TRBJ2-3, with 8 bases aligning to TRBD2. The germline CDR1 and CDR2 sequences are GTSNPN and SVGIG (reference sequence). V shed 8 bases, J shed 6 bases, and the junction held 13 bases outside the gene matches. This CDR3 region has 14 residues. The CDR3 sequence: CARRAAGVSDTQYF. CDR3 nucleotides: TGTGCCCGACGGGCAGCGGGAGTGTCCGATACGCAGTATTTT.

The rearrangement uses TRBV28 and TRBJ2-1; weak D call: TRBD1 (6 bases). Germline CDR1 is MDHEN and CDR2 is SYDVKM. The CDR3 length is 15 residues. V was shortened by 4 bases and J by 3 bases, with 13 bases between the two germline ends. The CDR3 DNA reads TGTGCCAGCAGTTCGTGGACAGACCTCTACAATGAGCAGTTCTTC. Translated: CASSSWTDLYNEQFF.

V and J are TRBV27 and TRBJ2-7; 7 nucleotides line up with TRBD2. Looked up from germline, CDR1 is MNHEY and CDR2 is SMNVEV (reference sequence). This CDR3 spans 15 amino acids. With V trimmed by 0 bases and J by 4 bases, 6 bases remained unmatched. This CDR3 is CASSLSGGGLYEQYF. As DNA, the CDR3 is TGTGCCAGCAGTTTATCTGGCGGGGGTTTATACGAGCAGTACTTC.

This clone was detected once. The chain employs TRBV29-1 and TRBJ1-1; D perhaps matches TRBD1 (6 bases). Germline lookup yields CDR1 SQVTM and CDR2 ANQGSEA. Trimming removed 6 bases at V and 8 bases at J, with 13 bases between. The CDR3 is 11 residues long. CDR3 in DNA: TGCAGCGTCGCGACAGGTCCCGAAGCTTTCTTT. This translates into CSVATGPEAFF. Using reference TRBV29-1 and TRBJ1-1 for the parts outside the CDR3, the full variable domain is SAVISQKPSRDICQRGTSLTIQCQVDSQVTMMFWYRQQPGQSLTLIATANQGSEATYESGFVIDKFPISRPNLTFSTLTVSNMSPEDSSIYLCSVATGPEAFFGQGTRLTVV.